What follows is one TCR beta chain and its context. The target antigen is unknown. The repertoire was sequenced with immunoSEQ multiplex PCR; TCRdb's copy has only in-frame clones and lacks some. The sample yields roughly 32,000 clones, roughly 90% seen once. The data derive from a study of multiple sclerosis patients with progressive multifocal leukoencephalopathy. Study-level points and caveats: Whether JC virus or general immunocompromise explains the findings remained unclear. Most PML patients had lower entropy, suggesting less diverse TRB repertoires. Preferential TRBV-TRBJ pairings or common gene usage were not detected at PML.

This CDR3 has 14 residues. Time point specified: time of PML onset. All patients had prior interferon beta, and all PML patients were female. Sequences were derived from PBMCs, sampled from a patient treated with natalizumab. The TCR was taken from a human donor with progressive multifocal leukoencephalopathy. The chain is built from TRBV7-5 and TRBJ2-5; the table's D call TRBD2 went unverified against the DNA. The J call is uncertain, as TRBJ2-7 better fits the DNA end. TRBV7-5 has pseudogene status. The CDR3 DNA sequence: TGTGCCAGACATACCGGCGGAGGCTCCTACGAGCAGTACTTC. Protein: CARHTGGGSYEQYF.